These 21 T cell receptor beta chains originate from one sample sequenced in a study of T cell repertoires in cytomegalovirus infection. TCRdb re-analysed the reads in MiXCR, keeping a single row per CDR3 protein. The repertoire consists of hundreds of thousands of distinct CDR3 sequences, with roughly 30% occurring once and the leading ten covering roughly 20%. The antigens of these receptors remain unknown. This sample comprised cultured PBMCs, obtained from culture after CMV antigen stimulation. The receptors were sampled from a human donor in good health (CMV status not recorded). Some clones in this sample may be carry-over from other donors' samples.

V usage is TRBV27 and J usage is TRBJ2-7, with 11 bases identical to TRBD1. This CDR3 comprises 14 residues. Trimming took 6 bases from V and 6 from J; bases not matched to a gene: 7. Germline CDR1 is MNHEY and CDR2 is SMNVEV (reference sequence). The CDR3 DNA reads TGTGCCAGCAGGACCGGACAGGGGGCCGGCGAGCAGTACTTC. Translated: CASRTGQGAGEQYF.

This clonotype was observed a few times. The chain couples TRBV10-3 to TRBJ2-1, with D tentatively TRBD2 (6 bases). The CDR3 runs to 15 residues. Trimming took 5 bases from V and 0 from J, leaving 11 bases between them. Germline V gene lookup returns CDR1 ENHRY and CDR2 SYGVKD. Here the CDR3 reads CAISYLASSYNEQFF. Written as DNA, the CDR3 is TGTGCCATCAGTTATCTAGCGTCCTCCTACAATGAGCAGTTCTTC.

This clonotype appeared a few times. This chain links TRBV6-7 with TRBJ2-7; the D gene is possibly TRBD1 (6 bases). TRBV6-7 is an ORF for which the function is uncertain. The CDR3 sequence is 15 residues long. V was cut by 8 bases and J by 0 bases, with 17 bases left in between. CDR3 in amino acids: CASGSRDTYSYEQYF. DNA of the CDR3: TGTGCCAGCGGATCCCGGGACACTTACTCCTACGAGCAGTACTTC.

This clonotype was observed a few times. The chain uses TRBV11-2 and TRBJ2-1; D unresolved. V was trimmed by 1 base and J by 7 bases, leaving 11 bases between them. CDR1 is SGHAT and CDR2 is FQNNGV in the germline V gene. CDR3 length equals 14 residues. The CDR3 nucleotides read TGTGCCAGCAGCTTAGCCCTAGTCGGGAATGAGCAGTTCTTC. Its protein is CASSLALVGNEQFF.

The gene calls are TRBV12-3 or TRBV12-4 and TRBJ1-4; no clear D. The CDR3 sequence is 16 residues long. Trimming took off 7 bases at V and 4 bases at J, with 19 bases between the two ends. The CDR3 region is CASTPRLGLINEKLFF. DNA for the CDR3: TGTGCCAGCACCCCGCGGCTGGGCTTGATTAATGAAAAACTGTTTTTT.

The V call is TRBV6-8, the J call TRBJ1-1; D unclear. Trimming removed 3 bases from V and 4 bases from J, with 6 bases in between. Germline lookup yields CDR1 MNHGY and CDR2 SAAAGT. The CDR3 is 12 amino acids. The CDR3 protein is CASSYDRTEAFF. The CDR3, as DNA: TGTGCCAGCAGTTATGACCGCACTGAAGCTTTCTTT.

As for this clonotype: One base away lies a much larger clone, so this may be a sequencing read error. The chain recombines TRBV7-2 with TRBJ2-7; D is uncertain. This CDR3 spans 13 amino acids. The germline CDR1 and CDR2 sequences are SGHTA and FQGNSA. V lost 3 bases to trimming and J lost 6 bases, with 12 bases between them. The CDR3 sequence is CASSFGPFSEQYF. The CDR3 nucleotides are TGTGCCAGCAGCTTCGGGCCTTTCTCCGAGCAGTACTTC.

This clonotype was found a few times. The V gene is TRBV27, the J gene TRBJ1-6; D unclear. The V end was cut by 2 bases, the J end by 12 bases, with 8 bases between. The CDR3 totals 12 residues. Per germline, CDR1 MNHEY and CDR2 SMNVEV (reference sequence). This CDR3 reads CASSLAGRPLHF. The DNA for the CDR3 is TGTGCCAGCAGTTTAGCCGGGAGACCCCTCCACTTT.

There are a few counts of this clonotype. The DNA of the CDR3 is TGTGCCAGCAGGCAACAGGGAACGGACACCATATATTTT. Its protein is CASRQQGTDTIYF. The V gene is TRBV6-1, the J gene TRBJ1-3; D might be TRBD1 (6 bases). V was clipped by 6 bases and J by 8 bases, with 14 bases between them. The CDR3 contains 13 residues. Looked up from germline, CDR1 is MNHNS and CDR2 is SASEGT.

In this sample, this clonotype turned up a few times. This chain uses TRBV20-1 with TRBJ2-7, with 8 positions matching TRBD2. The germline gives CDR1 DFQATT, CDR2 SNEGSKA (reference sequence). The CDR3 totals 12 residues. The CDR3 sequence is CSGTRAPYEQYF. For the CDR3, the DNA is TGCAGCGGGACTAGAGCCCCCTACGAGCAGTACTTC.

This clonotype has just a few counts. The J gene is TRBJ2-5, the V gene TRBV7-9; 9 positions match TRBD2. The CDR3 has 15 residues. Unmatched junction bases numbered 3, after V lost 2 bases and J lost 2 bases. Germline V gene lookup returns CDR1 SEHNR and CDR2 FQNEAQ (reference sequence). This CDR3 is CASSLPAGGQETQYF. The CDR3 region has the DNA TGTGCCAGCAGCTTACCCGCGGGAGGGCAAGAGACCCAGTACTTC.

The chain recombines TRBV6-2 or TRBV6-3 with TRBJ2-1, with 9 bases that match TRBD2. After removal of 4 bases from V and 8 bases from J, the junction contained 9 bases not matched to a gene. Looked up from germline, CDR1 is MNHEY and CDR2 is SVGEGT. The CDR3 is 15 residues long. This CDR3 reads CASSLGAGGPHEQFF. CDR3 DNA: TGTGCCAGCAGTTTAGGGGCGGGGGGGCCGCATGAGCAGTTCTTC.

J is TRBJ2-2 and V is TRBV6-2 or TRBV6-3, with a possible D match to TRBD2 (7 bases). The CDR3 contains 16 residues. Trimming shortened V by 7 bases and J by 4 bases, and 19 bases separated the two germline ends. Germline V gene data show CDR1 as MNHEY and CDR2 as SVGEGT. The CDR3 nucleotides read TGTGCCAGCAAGGGGGAGACGGGAGGACCCACCGGGGAGCTGTTTTTT. This translates into CASKGETGGPTGELFF.

This clonotype was observed a few times. This chain connects TRBV12-3 or TRBV12-4 to TRBJ2-2; D unclear. Trimming stripped 7 bases from V and 5 bases from J, with 17 bases between. The CDR3 runs to 15 residues. The CDR3 DNA is TGTGCCAGCAAAACCCCCCATTGGCAGACCGGGGAGCTGTTTTTT. The encoded protein is CASKTPHWQTGELFF.

The chain has TRBV12-3 or TRBV12-4 and TRBJ2-7; D perhaps matches TRBD1 (6 bases). Trimming left V 5 bases short and J 10 bases short, with 12 bases between. The CDR3 sequence is 11 residues long. The CDR3 DNA follows: TGTGCCAGCAGTCTGACAGGAATTCAGTACTTC. Translated: CASSLTGIQYF.

The V and J genes are TRBV10-3 and TRBJ2-1, with 16 bases fitting TRBD2. Germline trimming cut 6 bases from V and 4 bases from J; bases unmatched to any gene: 9. Germline CDR1 is ENHRY and CDR2 is SYGVKD. The CDR3 is 18 amino acids. The CDR3 sequence: CAIRTGTSGGAGYNEQFF. The CDR3 DNA follows: TGTGCCATCAGGACCGGGACTAGCGGGGGGGCAGGGTACAATGAGCAGTTCTTC.

V is TRBV27 and J is TRBJ1-2; D unclear. From germline, CDR1 is MNHEY and CDR2 SMNVEV (reference sequence). The V and J ends lost 5 bases and 5 bases respectively, with 15 bases between them. The CDR3 consists of 14 residues. CDR3 nucleotide sequence: TGTGCCAGCAGTCCCCCCGGAAGGAGTTATGGCTACACCTTC. This codes for CASSPPGRSYGYTF.

In its sample, this clonotype was seen a few times. The V gene is TRBV12-3 or TRBV12-4, the J gene TRBJ1-5; TRBD1 agrees at 10 bases. CDR3 length: 14 residues. With 6 bases clipped from V and 4 bases from J, the junction kept 3 bases outside the gene matches. The chain's CDR3 is CASRSGQGNQPQHF. The CDR3, as DNA: TGTGCCAGCAGATCGGGACAGGGGAATCAGCCCCAGCATTTT.

The gene calls are TRBV7-9 and TRBJ2-7; D is ambiguous. The CDR3 is 12 residues long. V lost 4 bases and J 8 bases, leaving 12 bases between the germline ends. CDR1 is SEHNR and CDR2 is FQNEAQ in the germline V gene (reference sequence). The CDR3: CASSSGQEKQYF. The CDR3 DNA is TGTGCCAGCAGCTCCGGCCAGGAGAAGCAGTACTTC.

The rearrangement uses TRBV11-2 and TRBJ2-5; D not resolved. V shed 4 bases and J shed 0 bases, with 12 bases lying between them. Germline V gene data show CDR1 as SGHAT and CDR2 as FQNNGV. There are 15 residues in the CDR3. Written as DNA, the CDR3 is TGTGCCAGCAGCTCCTTTTTAACGGACCAAGAGACCCAGTACTTC. This codes for CASSSFLTDQETQYF.

The chain couples TRBV20-1 to TRBJ2-1; tentative D call: TRBD2 (7 bases). CDR1 and CDR2 (germline): DFQATT, SNEGSKA (reference sequence). Trimming stripped 6 bases from V and 5 bases from J, with 17 bases between. The CDR3 is 14 residues long. CDR3 sequence: CSALRGASHNEQFF. CDR3 in DNA: TGCAGTGCCCTACGGGGGGCGTCCCACAATGAGCAGTTCTTC.